This T cell receptor (beta chain) originates from a study of cytomegalovirus exposure and HLA in healthy donors. Comments on this clone: The antigen is not known.

Germline values: CDR1 MNHEY, CDR2 SVGAGI. This CDR3 comprises 14 residues. Trimming took off 5 bases at V and 8 bases at J, with 15 bases between the two ends. PCR employed 60 Vbeta and 13 Jbeta primers. Generated by immunoSEQ multiplex PCR, the TCRdb table keeps only in-frame clones and is missing some. The repertoire holds 99,000 or so clones, with more than 60% as singletons. Broader study findings: The presence/absence work took it that sequencing depth was about the same across donors. Per a prior analysis, the majority of TCR beta V segments were productive roughly 90% or roughly 30% of the time. Reports showed the classifier diagnosing cytomegalovirus status with high specificity and sensitivity. The authors listed 164 TCR beta chains as cytomegalovirus-associated.

The V call is TRBV6-5, the J call TRBJ1-4; a weak D match, TRBD1 (6 bases). The sequenced material came from PBMCs. This TCR was recovered from a woman between 35 and 50 years old in good health and CMV-seropositive. The DNA for the CDR3 is TGTGCCAGCAGTCAGCAGTGGGGGCACGAAAAACTGTTTTTT. Amino acid sequence: CASSQQWGHEKLFF.